This T cell receptor (beta chain) was recorded in a study of cytomegalovirus exposure and HLA in healthy donors. Across the study: A preliminary data release comprised roughly 85 million unique TCRs obtained from HLA-typed donors. Study findings and constraints: For cytomegalovirus status, the classifier reportedly gave diagnoses with high specificity and sensitivity.

About this clone itself: What it binds is unknown.

Primers for the PCR totalled 60 Vbeta and 13 Jbeta. TCRdb's copy holds only in-frame clones and misses some; the assay was immunoSEQ multiplex PCR. The table shows just over 150,000 clones, with roughly 78% occurring only once. V was cut by 2 bases and J by 4 bases, with 11 bases left in between. Germline loops: CDR1 MNHNY, CDR2 SVGAGI (reference sequence). This CDR3 has 15 residues. V usage is TRBV6-6 and J usage is TRBJ2-2; D may be TRBD1 (6 bases). The sample was PBMCs. The sequence was obtained from a woman aged 40 to 50 in good health and CMV-seronegative. This CDR3 reads CASSYPLTGTGELFF. CDR3 nucleotides: TGTGCCAGCAGTTACCCCTTGACAGGCACCGGGGAGCTGTTTTTT.